These T cell receptor beta chains were read from a single sample in a study of blood T cell repertoires in COVID-19. Clones were read by immunoSEQ multiplex PCR, and TCRdb kept only the in-frame ones, dropping some. There are roughly 150,000 clones in the sample; about four fifths occur only once, and approximately 15% lies in the top ten. The sequencing input was peripheral blood. These receptors were collected from an elderly woman with acute or convalescent COVID-19. The CDR3 runs from the conserved cysteine through the conserved F or W. The D gene is left open where the match is weak. A clone size is listed for some rows: how often the clone was seen (once, few, many), or a class if it is expanded.

CDR3,DNA,V,size,D,J
CASSLGAPGGELFF,TGCGCCAGCAGCTTGGGCGCACCGGGGGGGGAGCTGTTTTTT,TRBV5-1,-,-,TRBJ2-2
CASSDRGSNQPQHF,TGTGCCAGTAGTGACAGGGGAAGCAATCAGCCCCAGCATTTT,TRBV19,-,TRBD1,TRBJ1-5
CATSRGLGGLETQYF,TGTGCCACCAGCAGGGGACTAGGGGGTTTGGAGACCCAGTACTTC,TRBV15,-,TRBD2,TRBJ2-5
CASSLGPLDYGYTF,TGTGCCAGCAGCTTGGGGCCCTTGGACTATGGCTACACCTTC,TRBV5-6,few,-,TRBJ1-2
CASSRQTQGTLSYNEQFF,TGTGCCAGCAGCCGTCAGACACAGGGGACTCTTTCCTACAATGAGCAGTTCTTC,TRBV7-3,-,-,TRBJ2-1
CASSLGGALSYNEQFF,TGTGCCAGCAGCTTGGGGGGAGCGCTTAGCTACAATGAGCAGTTCTTC,TRBV5-4,-,-,TRBJ2-1
CASSLDLGTGGETQYF,TGTGCCAGCAGCTTAGATCTCGGAACAGGGGGAGAGACCCAGTACTTC,TRBV11-2,few,TRBD1,TRBJ2-5
CASSTTRGGRETQYF,TGTGCCAGCAGCACCACCCGGGGGGGCCGGGAGACCCAGTACTTC,TRBV7-9,once,TRBD2,TRBJ2-5
CASSPNRDRSYNEQFF,TGTGCCAGCAGCCCTAACAGGGATAGGTCCTACAATGAGCAGTTCTTC,TRBV7-2,-,-,TRBJ2-1
CASSGTSGRGTGELFF,TGCGCCAGCAGCGGGACTAGCGGGAGGGGAACCGGGGAGCTGTTTTTT,TRBV5-1,-,TRBD2,TRBJ2-2
CASTLGSGQETQYF,TGTGCCAGTACTCTGGGGTCGGGGCAAGAGACCCAGTACTTC,TRBV3-1/TRBV3-2,once,-,TRBJ2-5
CASSPPRGGGMGNEQFF,TGTGCCAGCAGCCCACCTAGGGGCGGGGGTATGGGCAATGAGCAGTTCTTC,TRBV7-9,-,TRBD2,TRBJ2-1
CASSQGTSGGAGETQYF,TGTGCCAGCAGCCAGGGGACGAGCGGGGGGGCTGGAGAGACCCAGTACTTC,TRBV4-2,-,TRBD2,TRBJ2-5
CASRTSGGYSYNEQFF,TGTGCCAGCAGGACTAGCGGGGGGTACTCCTACAATGAGCAGTTCTTC,TRBV6-6,-,TRBD2,TRBJ2-1
CASSLAGTQYF,TGTGCCAGCAGCCTAGCGGGTACGCAGTATTTT,TRBV6-6,-,TRBD2,TRBJ2-3
CASSGLAGGPTAYNEQFF,TGTGCCAGTAGCGGACTAGCGGGGGGCCCGACGGCCTACAATGAGCAGTTCTTC,TRBV19,-,TRBD2,TRBJ2-1